This T cell receptor (beta chain) was recorded in a study of technical replicates of blood from a few donors. CDR3 size: 13 residues. V was pared by 1 base and J by 4 bases, with 7 bases between. CDR1 is SGHNT, CDR2 YYREEE, per germline (reference sequence). Data came from immunoSEQ multiplex PCR; TCRdb stores just in-frame clones and leaves some out. The table includes around 83,000 clones, about 94% detected once. This TCR was recovered from a human donor in good health. The chain joins TRBV5-4 to TRBJ2-3; D not certain. Sequencing was performed on T cells isolated from PBMCs. CDR3 nucleotide sequence: TGTGCCAGCAGCTTGACAGCTTCAGATACGCAGTATTTT. Its translation: CASSLTASDTQYF.